The 21 T cell receptor beta chains below come from one sample, sequenced in a study of CD8 T cells in ankylosing spondylitis. One entry per CDR3 protein results from TCRdb running MiXCR on the 5' RACE reads. The repertoire consists of 150,000 to 200,000 distinct CDR3 sequences, with roughly 12% occurring once and the leading ten covering almost 30%. Sample: blood, either unsorted or a sorted T cell fraction (not recorded which). These TCRs come from a male donor with ankylosing spondylitis or in good health (not recorded which).

This clonotype was counted many times. The rearrangement joins TRBV20-1 to TRBJ2-1, with 8 bases fitting TRBD2. The CDR3 is 15 amino acids. In germline, CDR1 is DFQATT, CDR2 SNEGSKA (reference sequence). J gave up 7 bases and V 0 bases, and 8 bases lay outside the gene matches. The DNA for the CDR3 is TGCAGTGCTAGAGAATGGCTAGCGGGCCGGAATGAGCAGTTCTTC. It encodes CSAREWLAGRNEQFF.

This clonotype has at least ten counts. This chain uses TRBV20-1 with TRBJ1-5; TRBD1 matches 9 bases. The junction had 5 bases not matched to a gene; V was cut back by 8 bases and J by 0 bases. Germline V gene sequence: CDR1 DFQATT, CDR2 SNEGSKA (reference sequence). The CDR3 loop spans 14 amino acids. CDR3 in amino acids: CSTGTGYSNQPQHF. The CDR3 DNA follows: TGCAGTACGGGGACAGGGTATAGCAATCAGCCCCAGCATTTT.

This clonotype was found a few times. The chain couples TRBV12-3 or TRBV12-4 to TRBJ2-1; 8 nucleotides align to TRBD1. The V gene end was trimmed by 7 bases and the J gene end by 3 bases; junction bases not matched to a gene: 5. CDR3 length equals 14 residues. CDR3 residues: CASIRGQSYNEQFF. The CDR3 nucleotides are TGTGCCAGCATCAGGGGGCAGAGCTACAATGAGCAGTTCTTC.

This clonotype has at least ten counts. The chain is built from TRBV6-2 or TRBV6-3 and TRBJ1-2; D uncertain. The V gene lost 8 bases and the J gene lost 3 bases, with 13 bases spanning the gap. Germline V gives CDR1 MNHEY, CDR2 SVGEGT. This CDR3 is built from 13 residues. CDR3 region: CASEEALYYGYTF. The CDR3 DNA reads as TGTGCCAGCGAAGAGGCCCTCTACTATGGCTACACCTTC.

This clonotype was detected ten times or more. This rearrangement joins TRBV5-6 to TRBJ2-5; D is unresolved. This CDR3 spans 14 amino acids. Trimming removed 4 bases at V and 2 bases at J, with 12 bases between. The germline CDR1 and CDR2 sequences are SGHDT and YYEEEE. The CDR3 DNA follows: TGTGCCAGCAGCGGCAGAGAGAGACAAGAGACCCAGTACTTC. This translates into CASSGRERQETQYF.

At least ten counts were recorded for this clonotype. The chain recombines TRBV20-1 with TRBJ2-3, with D hard to call. Looked up from germline, CDR1 is DFQATT and CDR2 is SNEGSKA (reference sequence). The CDR3 loop spans 14 amino acids. V shed 3 bases and J shed 1 base, with 11 bases lying between them. The CDR3 sequence is CSARWPGRTDTQYF. The CDR3 coding sequence is TGCAGTGCTAGGTGGCCCGGTCGCACAGATACGCAGTATTTT.

This clonotype was seen more than once but under ten times. The chain employs TRBV20-1 and TRBJ2-7, with 10 bases aligning to TRBD2. The germline V gene encodes CDR1 DFQATT and CDR2 SNEGSKA (reference sequence). The V and J ends lost 4 bases and 2 bases, in that order; junction bases with no gene match: 5. CDR3 size: 14 residues. CDR3 DNA: TGCAGTGCTACTCTAGCGGGGGTGGCCTACGAGCAGTACTTC. Its translation: CSATLAGVAYEQYF.

This clonotype came up many times. The V gene is TRBV5-1, the J gene TRBJ2-5; 9 bases fit TRBD1. Per germline, CDR1 SGHRS and CDR2 YFSETQ. V shed 3 bases and J 2 bases; nucleotides not matched to a gene: 5. The CDR3 is 15 amino acids. DNA of the CDR3: TGCGCCAGCAGCTCGGGACAGGGACCACAAGAGACCCAGTACTTC. This sequence encodes CASSSGQGPQETQYF. Supplemented by reference TRBV5-1 and TRBJ2-5, the full variable domain reads KAGVTQTPRYLIKTRGQQVTLSCSPISGHRSVSWYQQTPGQGLQFLFEYFSETQRNKGNFPGRFSGRQFSNSRSEMNVSTLELGDSALYLCASSSGQGPQETQYFGPGTRLLVL.

This clonotype has a handful of counts. The chain joins TRBV5-1 to TRBJ2-3, with D possibly being TRBD1 (5 bases). This CDR3 is built from 13 residues. The ends were cut back, 3 bases at V and 6 bases at J, with 11 bases in the middle. In germline, CDR1 is SGHRS, CDR2 YFSETQ. For the CDR3, the DNA is TGCGCCAGCAGCTCGGGCAGGGCGGATACGCAGTATTTT. Translating gives CASSSGRADTQYF. The full variable domain, in which reference TRBV5-1 and TRBJ2-3 provide the parts outside the CDR3, is KAGVTQTPRYLIKTRGQQVTLSCSPISGHRSVSWYQQTPGQGLQFLFEYFSETQRNKGNFPGRFSGRQFSNSRSEMNVSTLELGDSALYLCASSSGRADTQYFGPGTRLTVL.

This clonotype was observed at least ten times. This chain connects TRBV5-1 to TRBJ1-1; no clear D gene. The CDR3 consists of 14 residues. V was pared by 4 bases and J by 2 bases, with 12 bases between. Germline assignment: CDR1 SGHRS and CDR2 YFSETQ. In nucleotides, the CDR3 is TGCGCCAGCAGCATGGCCAGTCTAAACACTGAAGCTTTCTTT. Residues: CASSMASLNTEAFF. The full variable domain, in which reference TRBV5-1 and TRBJ1-1 provide the parts outside the CDR3, is KAGVTQTPRYLIKTRGQQVTLSCSPISGHRSVSWYQQTPGQGLQFLFEYFSETQRNKGNFPGRFSGRQFSNSRSEMNVSTLELGDSALYLCASSMASLNTEAFFGQGTRLTVV.

This clonotype occurred a few times. The chain links TRBV11-2 to TRBJ2-5; D remains unclear. The length of the CDR3 is 11 residues. V was shortened by 2 bases and J by 7 bases, with 5 bases between the two germline ends. Germline CDR1 and CDR2: SGHAT and FQNNGV. In DNA form, the CDR3 reads TGTGCCAGCAGCTTACTTGCGACCCAGTACTTC. It is translated as CASSLLATQYF. Together with reference TRBV11-2 and TRBJ2-5, the CDR3 gives the full variable domain: EAGVAQSPRYKIIEKRQSVAFWCNPISGHATLYWYQQILGQGPKLLIQFQNNGVVDDSQLPKDRFSAERLKGVDSTLKIQPAKLEDSAVYLCASSLLATQYFGPGTRLLVL.

This chain uses TRBV5-5 with TRBJ1-2, with 7 bases that match TRBD1. With V trimmed by 6 bases and J by 2 bases, 4 bases remained unmatched. The CDR3 sequence is 13 residues long. CDR1 and CDR2 from the germline V gene are SGHKS and YYEKEE (reference sequence). CDR3 in DNA: TGTGCCAGCAACCAGGGGGGGAACTATGGCTACACCTTC. As protein: CASNQGGNYGYTF.

This clonotype has a count of ten or more. The rearrangement uses TRBV7-6 and TRBJ2-7, with D unresolved. V lost 1 base, J lost 1 base, and 11 bases lay in between. The CDR3 has 15 amino acids. The germline V gene encodes CDR1 SGHVS and CDR2 FNYEAQ. The CDR3 reads CASSLDQTHSYEQYF. DNA for the CDR3: TGTGCCAGCAGCTTAGACCAAACCCATTCCTACGAGCAGTACTTC.

This chain connects TRBV10-1 to TRBJ2-7, with 10 bases lining up with TRBD1. The trim removed 4 bases at V and 6 bases at J, leaving 3 bases unmatched. The CDR3 has 13 residues. In germline, CDR1 is WNHNN, CDR2 SYGVQD (reference sequence). CDR3 coding DNA: TGCGCCAGCAGTGGACAGGGGGCGGCCGAGCAGTACTTC. Protein product: CASSGQGAAEQYF.

Note on this clonotype: A clone one base away is much larger, so this may be a read error. CDR3 amino acids: CGSSPISSGRETQYF. CDR3 DNA: TGTGGCAGCAGTCCCATCTCTAGCGGGAGAGAGACCCAGTACTTC. The genes are TRBV12-3 or TRBV12-4 and TRBJ2-5, with 10 bases matching TRBD2. The CDR3 is 15 amino acids.

This clonotype has only a few counts. The V call is TRBV7-6, the J call TRBJ1-1, with 7 positions matching TRBD1. The V gene's germline CDR1 is SGHVS and CDR2 FNYEAQ. Unmatched junction bases numbered 14, after V lost 5 bases and J lost 5 bases. The CDR3 covers 16 residues. In DNA form, the CDR3 reads TGTGCCAGCAGCCCCCAGACAGGGTCTCTATTTACTGAAGCTTTCTTT. Translation gives CASSPQTGSLFTEAFF.

The chain recombines TRBV7-2 with TRBJ1-1; D unresolved. The CDR3 runs to 14 residues. The ends were cut back, 3 bases at V and 8 bases at J, with 16 bases in the middle. CDR1 and CDR2 (germline): SGHTA, FQGNSA. As DNA, the CDR3 is TGTGCCAGCAGCTTTTTGGTCAGCAGAACAGAAGCTTTCTTT. It encodes CASSFLVSRTEAFF.

The gene calls are TRBV6-1 and TRBJ2-1; TRBD1 is a possible D gene (5 bases). The CDR3 is 15 amino acids. The germline V gene encodes CDR1 MNHNS and CDR2 SASEGT. Trimming stripped 7 bases from V and 0 bases from J, with 13 bases between. The CDR3 region is CASKEQDSSYNEQFF. CDR3 DNA sequence: TGTGCCAGCAAAGAACAGGATAGCTCCTACAATGAGCAGTTCTTC.

This clonotype was seen many times. J is TRBJ2-1 and V is TRBV12-3 or TRBV12-4, with D possibly TRBD2 on 6 matching bases. V shed 5 bases and J shed 5 bases, with 16 bases lying between them. The length of the CDR3 is 15 residues. The CDR3 DNA reads TGTGCCAGCAGTGTACCGGGACTTCCCCACAATGAGCAGTTCTTC. Its protein product is CASSVPGLPHNEQFF.

The gene calls are TRBV7-9 and TRBJ2-1; D may correspond to TRBD1 or TRBD2 (5 bases each). The V gene's germline CDR1 is SEHNR and CDR2 FQNEAQ (reference sequence). The CDR3 consists of 15 residues. Trimming left V 2 bases short and J 7 bases short, with 15 bases between. The CDR3 protein is CASSLTGPGLNEQFF. For the CDR3, the DNA is TGTGCCAGCAGCTTAACGGGACCCGGATTGAATGAGCAGTTCTTC.

A word on this clonotype: A much larger clone differs from this one at a single base, so this may be a read error. V is TRBV7-8 and J is TRBJ2-2, with 10 bases lining up with TRBD2. J lost 6 bases, V lost 5 bases, and 12 bases had no gene match. This CDR3 has 17 amino acids. Looked up from germline, CDR1 is SGHVS and CDR2 is FQNEAQ. CDR3 amino acids: CASSLGLAATYPGELFF. As DNA, the CDR3 is TGTGCCAGCAGCCTAGGACTAGCGGCAACATACCCCGGGGAGCTGTTTTTT.